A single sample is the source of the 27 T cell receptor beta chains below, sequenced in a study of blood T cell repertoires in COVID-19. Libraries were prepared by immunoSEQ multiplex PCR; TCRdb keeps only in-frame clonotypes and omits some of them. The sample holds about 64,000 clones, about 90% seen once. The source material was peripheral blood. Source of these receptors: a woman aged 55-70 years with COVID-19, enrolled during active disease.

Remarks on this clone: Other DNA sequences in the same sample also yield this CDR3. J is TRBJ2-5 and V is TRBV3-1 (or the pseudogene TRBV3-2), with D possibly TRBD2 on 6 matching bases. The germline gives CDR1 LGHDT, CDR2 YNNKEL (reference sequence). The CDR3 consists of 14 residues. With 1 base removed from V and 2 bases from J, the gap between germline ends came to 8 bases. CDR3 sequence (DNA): TGTGCCAGCAGCCAAGGCGCGGGGCAAGAGACCCAGTACTTC. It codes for CASSQGAGQETQYF.

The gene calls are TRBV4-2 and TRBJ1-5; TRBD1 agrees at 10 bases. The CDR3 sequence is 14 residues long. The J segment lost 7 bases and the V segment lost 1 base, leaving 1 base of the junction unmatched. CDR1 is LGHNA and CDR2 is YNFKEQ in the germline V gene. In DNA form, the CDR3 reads TGTGCCAGCAGCCAAGCGACAGGGGGCCAGCCCCAGCATTTT. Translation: CASSQATGGQPQHF.

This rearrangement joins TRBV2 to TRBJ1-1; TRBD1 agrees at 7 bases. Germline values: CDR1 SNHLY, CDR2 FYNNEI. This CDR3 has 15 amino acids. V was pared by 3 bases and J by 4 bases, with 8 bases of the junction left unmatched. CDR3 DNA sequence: TGTGCCAGCAGTGAGGGCCTGACAGGGATCACTGAAGCTTTCTTT. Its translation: CASSEGLTGITEAFF.

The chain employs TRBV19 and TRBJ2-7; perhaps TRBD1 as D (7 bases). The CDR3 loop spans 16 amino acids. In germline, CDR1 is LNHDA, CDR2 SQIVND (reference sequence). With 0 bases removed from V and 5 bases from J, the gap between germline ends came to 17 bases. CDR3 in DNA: TGTGCCAGTAGTATAGACGACAAGACAGGGAGGAACGAGCAGTACTTC. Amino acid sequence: CASSIDDKTGRNEQYF.

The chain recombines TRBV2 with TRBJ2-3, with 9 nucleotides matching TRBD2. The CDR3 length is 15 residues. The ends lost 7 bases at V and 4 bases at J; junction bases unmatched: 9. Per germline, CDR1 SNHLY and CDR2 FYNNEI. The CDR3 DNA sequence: TGTGCCAGCACCACAAGGCGGACTAGCGCAGATACGCAGTATTTT. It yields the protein CASTTRRTSADTQYF.

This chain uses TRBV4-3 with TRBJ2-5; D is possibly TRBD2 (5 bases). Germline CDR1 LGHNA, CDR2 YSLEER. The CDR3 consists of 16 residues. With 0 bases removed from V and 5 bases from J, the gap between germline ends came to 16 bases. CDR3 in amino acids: CASSQESLREGETQYF. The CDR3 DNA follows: TGCGCCAGCAGCCAAGAAAGCCTCCGGGAAGGGGAGACCCAGTACTTC.

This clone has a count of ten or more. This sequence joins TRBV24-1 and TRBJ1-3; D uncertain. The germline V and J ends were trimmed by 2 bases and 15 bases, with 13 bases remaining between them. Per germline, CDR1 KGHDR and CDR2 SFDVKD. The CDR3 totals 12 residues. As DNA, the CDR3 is TGTGCCACCAGTGATTACTTGACAAAGAAATATTTT. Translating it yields CATSDYLTKKYF.

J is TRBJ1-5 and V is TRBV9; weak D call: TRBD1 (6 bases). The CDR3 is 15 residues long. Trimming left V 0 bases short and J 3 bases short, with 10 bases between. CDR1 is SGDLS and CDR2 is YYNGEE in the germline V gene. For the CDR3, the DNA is TGTGCCAGCAGCGTAGTGGGGGCCCCCAATCAGCCCCAGCATTTT. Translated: CASSVVGAPNQPQHF. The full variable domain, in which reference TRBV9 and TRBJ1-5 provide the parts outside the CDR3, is DSGVTQTPKHLITATGQRVTLRCSPRSGDLSVYWYQQSLDQGLQFLIQYYNGEERAKGNILERFSAQQFPDLHSELNLSSLELGDSALYFCASSVVGAPNQPQHFGDGTRLSIL.

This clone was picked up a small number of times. CDR3 sequence reads: CASSEWLGRNSPLHF. The CDR3 nucleotides are TGTGCCAGCAGTGAATGGTTAGGGAGGAATTCACCCCTCCACTTT. This chain connects TRBV6-1 to TRBJ1-6; D not certain. The V and J ends lost 2 bases and 7 bases respectively, with 12 bases between them. The CDR3 extends over 15 amino acids. Per the germline V gene, CDR1 is MNHNS and CDR2 is SASEGT.

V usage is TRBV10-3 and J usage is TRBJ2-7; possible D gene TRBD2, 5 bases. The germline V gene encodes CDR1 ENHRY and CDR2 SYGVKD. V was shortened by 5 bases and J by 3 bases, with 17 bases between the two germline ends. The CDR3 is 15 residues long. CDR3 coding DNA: TGTGCCATCAGTTCCCCGGAGGATGGGATCTACGAGCAGTACTTC. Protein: CAISSPEDGIYEQYF.

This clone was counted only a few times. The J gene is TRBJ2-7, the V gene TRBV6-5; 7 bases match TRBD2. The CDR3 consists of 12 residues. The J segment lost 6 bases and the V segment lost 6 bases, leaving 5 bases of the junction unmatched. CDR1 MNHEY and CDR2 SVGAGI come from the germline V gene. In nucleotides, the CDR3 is TGTGCCAGCAGACTTGGGGGGGTCGAGCAGTACTTC. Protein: CASRLGGVEQYF.

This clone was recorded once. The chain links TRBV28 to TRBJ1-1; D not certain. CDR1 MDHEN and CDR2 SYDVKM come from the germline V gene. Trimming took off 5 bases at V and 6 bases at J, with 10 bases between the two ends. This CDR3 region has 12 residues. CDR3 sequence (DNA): TGTGCCAGCAGTCCTTCTCTTTCTGAAGCTTTCTTT. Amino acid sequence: CASSPSLSEAFF.

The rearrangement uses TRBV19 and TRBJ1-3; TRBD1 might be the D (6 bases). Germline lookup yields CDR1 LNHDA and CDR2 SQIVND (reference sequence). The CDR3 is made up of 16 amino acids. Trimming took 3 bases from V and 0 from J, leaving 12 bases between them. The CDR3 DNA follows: TGTGCCAGTAGTATGGATAAAGGGGGCTCTGGAAACACCATATATTTT. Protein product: CASSMDKGGSGNTIYF.

CDR3 nucleotides: TGTGCCAGCAGCGGTAACTTGAACGAGCAGTACTTC. It specifies CASSGNLNEQYF. The chain employs TRBV9 and TRBJ2-7; D uncertain. V was clipped by 3 bases and J by 5 bases, with 9 bases between them. Germline lookup yields CDR1 SGDLS and CDR2 YYNGEE. The CDR3 totals 12 residues.

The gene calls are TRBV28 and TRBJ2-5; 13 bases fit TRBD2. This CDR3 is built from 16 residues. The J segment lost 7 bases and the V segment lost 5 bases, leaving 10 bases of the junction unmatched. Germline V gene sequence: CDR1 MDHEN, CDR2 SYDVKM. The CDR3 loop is CASSPTSGRALLTQYF. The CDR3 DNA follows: TGTGCCAGCAGTCCAACTAGCGGGAGGGCCCTACTGACCCAGTACTTC.

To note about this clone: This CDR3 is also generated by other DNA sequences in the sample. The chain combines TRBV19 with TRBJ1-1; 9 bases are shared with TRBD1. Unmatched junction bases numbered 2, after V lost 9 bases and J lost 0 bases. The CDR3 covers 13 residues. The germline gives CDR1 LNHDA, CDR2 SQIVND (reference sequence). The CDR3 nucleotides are TGTGCCAGCGGGACAGGGTTGAACACTGAAGCTTTCTTT. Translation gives CASGTGLNTEAFF.

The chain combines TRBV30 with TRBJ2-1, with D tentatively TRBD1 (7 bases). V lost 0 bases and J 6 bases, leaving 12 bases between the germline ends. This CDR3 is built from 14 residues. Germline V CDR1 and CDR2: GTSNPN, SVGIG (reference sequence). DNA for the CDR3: TGTGCCTGGAGTGTAGCAGGGGGGAGCAATGAGCAGTTCTTC. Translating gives CAWSVAGGSNEQFF. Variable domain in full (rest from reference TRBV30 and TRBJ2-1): SQTIHQWPATLVQPVGSPLSLECTVEGTSNPNLYWYRQAAGRGLQLLFYSVGIGQISSEVPQNLSASRPQDRQFILSSKKLLLSDSGFYLCAWSVAGGSNEQFFGPGTRLTVL.

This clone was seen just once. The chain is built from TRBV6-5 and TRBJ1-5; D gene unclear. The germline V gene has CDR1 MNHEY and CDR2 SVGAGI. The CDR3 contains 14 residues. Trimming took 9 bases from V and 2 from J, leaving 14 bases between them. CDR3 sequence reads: CASRMSGGNQPQHF. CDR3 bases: TGTGCCAGTCGAATGTCGGGAGGCAATCAGCCCCAGCATTTT.

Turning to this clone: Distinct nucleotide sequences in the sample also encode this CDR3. The CDR3 sequence: CASSAGGTAGNTIYF. In nucleotides, the CDR3 is TGTGCCAGCAGCGCGGGGGGGACAGCTGGAAACACCATATATTTT. This rearrangement joins TRBV9 to TRBJ1-3, with TRBD1 matching over 7 bases. The CDR3 is 15 amino acids. The germline CDR1 and CDR2 sequences are SGDLS and YYNGEE. Trimming removed 3 bases from V and 2 bases from J; junction bases left unmatched: 5. Complete variable domain (other parts from reference TRBV9 and TRBJ1-3): DSGVTQTPKHLITATGQRVTLRCSPRSGDLSVYWYQQSLDQGLQFLIQYYNGEERAKGNILERFSAQQFPDLHSELNLSSLELGDSALYFCASSAGGTAGNTIYFGEGSWLTVV.

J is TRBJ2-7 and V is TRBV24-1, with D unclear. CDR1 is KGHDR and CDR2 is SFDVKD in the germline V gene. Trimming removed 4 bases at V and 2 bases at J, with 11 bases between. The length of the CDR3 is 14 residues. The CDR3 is CATSDPLKPYEQYF. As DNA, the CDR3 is TGTGCCACCAGTGACCCACTTAAGCCCTACGAGCAGTACTTC.

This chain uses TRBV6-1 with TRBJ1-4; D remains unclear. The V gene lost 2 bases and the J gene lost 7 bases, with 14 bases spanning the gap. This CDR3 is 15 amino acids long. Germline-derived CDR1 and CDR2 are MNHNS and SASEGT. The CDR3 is CASSERRVVGEKLFF. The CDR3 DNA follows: TGTGCCAGCAGTGAACGGCGGGTTGTGGGTGAAAAACTGTTTTTT.

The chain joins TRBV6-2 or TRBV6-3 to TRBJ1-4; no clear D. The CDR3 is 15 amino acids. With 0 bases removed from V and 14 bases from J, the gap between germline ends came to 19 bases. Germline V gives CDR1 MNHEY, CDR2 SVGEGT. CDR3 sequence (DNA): TGTGCCAGCAGTTACTCGATGAGGCCCTTGGTTCGGCTGTTTTTT. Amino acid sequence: CASSYSMRPLVRLFF.

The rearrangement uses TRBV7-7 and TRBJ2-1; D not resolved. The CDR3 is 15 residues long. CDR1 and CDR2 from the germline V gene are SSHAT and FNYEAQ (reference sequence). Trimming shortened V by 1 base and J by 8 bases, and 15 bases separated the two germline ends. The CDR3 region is CASSLVPVWSDEQFF. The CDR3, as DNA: TGTGCCAGCAGCTTAGTCCCGGTATGGAGCGATGAGCAGTTCTTC.

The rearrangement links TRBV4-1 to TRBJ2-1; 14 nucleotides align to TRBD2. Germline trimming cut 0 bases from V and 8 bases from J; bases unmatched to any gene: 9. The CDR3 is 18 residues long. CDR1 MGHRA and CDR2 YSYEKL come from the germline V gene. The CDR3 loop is CASSQDGAGTSGSHEQFF. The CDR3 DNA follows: TGCGCCAGCAGCCAAGATGGCGCCGGGACTAGCGGGAGCCATGAGCAGTTCTTC.

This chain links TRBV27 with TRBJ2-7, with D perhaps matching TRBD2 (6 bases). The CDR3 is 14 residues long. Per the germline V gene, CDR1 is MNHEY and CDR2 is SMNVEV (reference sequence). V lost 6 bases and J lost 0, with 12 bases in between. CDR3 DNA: TGTGCCAGCAGGGTGGCGGGGATCTCCTACGAGCAGTACTTC. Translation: CASRVAGISYEQYF.

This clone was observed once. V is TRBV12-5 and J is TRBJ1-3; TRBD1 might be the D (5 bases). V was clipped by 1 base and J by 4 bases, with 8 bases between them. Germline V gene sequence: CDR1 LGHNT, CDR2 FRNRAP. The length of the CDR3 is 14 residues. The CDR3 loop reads CASGLATVGNTIYF. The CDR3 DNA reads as TGTGCTAGTGGTTTGGCGACAGTAGGAAACACCATATATTTT.

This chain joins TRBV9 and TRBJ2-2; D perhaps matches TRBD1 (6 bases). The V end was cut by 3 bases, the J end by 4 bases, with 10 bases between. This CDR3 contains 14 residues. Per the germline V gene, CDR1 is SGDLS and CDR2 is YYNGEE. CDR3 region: CASSDRVGTGELFF. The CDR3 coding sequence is TGTGCCAGCAGCGACAGGGTGGGCACCGGGGAGCTGTTTTTT.